The sequence of this T cell receptor beta chain was determined in a study of blood T cell repertoires in COVID-19. Whole-study context: The United States, Italy and Spain supplied acute and convalescent COVID-19 samples. PBMCs, B-cell-depleted T cells, or T cells provided the cDNA or gDNA that made up the material.

Germline trimming cut 0 bases from V and 7 bases from J; bases unmatched to any gene: 9. The CDR3 covers 15 residues. Germline CDR1 reads SGHRS; CDR2 reads YFSETQ. Recruited during active infection, patients (from Seattle) were subsequently followed longitudinally. In the study's own analysis: Nucleated cell counts were estimated from reference gene primer amplification. Generated by immunoSEQ multiplex PCR, the TCRdb table keeps only in-frame clones and is missing some. From that table come the V and J calls and clone size; the DNA was used to work out D and trimming. The profile covers more than 45,000 clones, with 86% appearing a single time and 2% to 3% taken by the ten largest.

This TCR was sampled from a woman older than 75 with COVID-19, enrolled during active disease. The specimen sequenced was peripheral blood. The V call is TRBV5-1, the J call TRBJ1-2; 7 bases are a match to TRBD1. DNA for the CDR3: TGCGCCAGCAGCTTGGACAGGGGCCCCACGGGTGGCTACACCTTC. This translates into CASSLDRGPTGGYTF.